The 20 T cell receptor beta chains below all came from one sample that was sequenced in a study of T cell responses to AZD1222 COVID-19 vaccine. Generated by immunoSEQ multiplex PCR, the TCRdb table keeps only in-frame clones and is missing some. The sample lists roughly 130,000 clones, about 94% seen once, with 4% in the top ten. The sample in question was peripheral blood, obtained 28 days after the second AZD1222 dose. The receptors were gathered from an adult who received the AZD1222 COVID-19 vaccine.

V is TRBV6-5 and J is TRBJ2-6; unclear D gene. The CDR3 is 16 residues long. Germline loops: CDR1 MNHEY, CDR2 SVGAGI. The V and J ends lost 4 bases and 4 bases respectively, with 14 bases between them. CDR3 coding DNA: TGTGCCAGCAGTTCCAGCCCGGGTCCCGGGGCCAACGTCCTGACTTTC. Translation gives CASSSSPGPGANVLTF.

The chain is built from TRBV2 and TRBJ2-7; D could derive from TRBD1 or TRBD2 (5 bases each). Looked up from germline, CDR1 is SNHLY and CDR2 is FYNNEI. The V and J ends lost 6 bases and 4 bases respectively, with 16 bases between them. This CDR3 has 14 residues. The CDR3 DNA reads as TGTGCCAGCAGGGTAGGGGAGAATCCTTACGAGCAGTACTTC. Amino acid sequence: CASRVGENPYEQYF.

The chain has TRBV7-2 and TRBJ1-2; TRBD1 agrees at 9 bases. Germline CDR1 reads SGHTA; CDR2 reads FQGNSA. The V segment lost 5 bases and the J segment 3 bases; nucleotides outside the gene matches: 10. CDR3 length: 16 residues. The CDR3 nucleotides read TGTGCCAGCAGCAACGACAGGGGGATTTCTGACTATGGCTACACCTTC. Its translation is CASSNDRGISDYGYTF.

The rearrangement uses TRBV10-3 and TRBJ1-1; 10 bases fit TRBD1. The CDR3 loop spans 13 amino acids. Per the germline V gene, CDR1 is ENHRY and CDR2 is SYGVKD. V shed 6 bases and J 5 bases; nucleotides not matched to a gene: 3. The CDR3 nucleotides read TGTGCCATCAGCCGGGACAGGGGAACTGAAGCTTTCTTT. It codes for CAISRDRGTEAFF.

This clone was seen only once. V is TRBV5-1 and J is TRBJ2-5; perhaps TRBD2 as D (5 bases). This CDR3 has 14 amino acids. Germline V gives CDR1 SGHRS, CDR2 YFSETQ. V gave up 2 bases and J gave up 2 bases, with 10 bases separating them. CDR3: CASSLAAVQETQYF. CDR3 nucleotide sequence: TGCGCCAGCAGCTTAGCAGCGGTACAAGAGACCCAGTACTTC.

This chain links TRBV28 with TRBJ2-7; D not resolved. This CDR3 contains 13 residues. Germline-derived CDR1 and CDR2 are MDHEN and SYDVKM. The V end was cut by 7 bases, the J end by 3 bases, with 13 bases between. The CDR3 DNA sequence: TGTGCCAGCAACGGCTCGGAAAACTACGAGCAGTACTTC. It translates to CASNGSENYEQYF.

This clone showed up just a few times. The V and J genes are TRBV7-9 and TRBJ2-3; D is possibly TRBD2 (6 bases). Germline V lookup: CDR1 SEHNR, CDR2 FQNEAQ (reference sequence). Trimming pared 3 bases from V and 6 bases from J, leaving 10 bases between. There are 13 residues in the CDR3. CDR3 in amino acids: CASSFTSQDTQYF. The CDR3 nucleotides read TGTGCCAGCAGCTTCACTAGCCAGGATACGCAGTATTTT.

The gene calls are TRBV7-6 and TRBJ1-3; no definite D call. The CDR3 runs 16 residues. Germline V lookup: CDR1 SGHVS, CDR2 FNYEAQ. The ends were cut back, 1 base at V and 0 bases at J, with 10 bases in the middle. CDR3: CASSLGLAFSGNTIYF. The CDR3, as DNA: TGTGCCAGCAGCTTAGGACTAGCGTTCTCTGGAAACACCATATATTTT.

The chain links TRBV4-3 to TRBJ1-2; D is possibly TRBD1 (5 bases). The CDR3 is made up of 15 amino acids. Germline CDR1 and CDR2: LGHNA and YSLEER. Trimming pared 3 bases from V and 3 bases from J, leaving 14 bases between. The CDR3 DNA reads TGCGCCAGCAGCCAGGGCTTAGACAGTCACTATGGCTACACCTTC. It translates to CASSQGLDSHYGYTF.

This CDR3 reads CASSRRLNQPQHF. The CDR3 DNA follows: TGCGCCAGCAGCCGGAGATTGAATCAGCCCCAGCATTTT. The chain employs TRBV4-3 and TRBJ1-5; the D is unclear. The CDR3 totals 13 residues. Germline CDR1 is LGHNA and CDR2 is YSLEER. V was shortened by 4 bases and J by 4 bases, with 8 bases between the two germline ends.

V gene TRBV27 combines with J gene TRBJ1-5; D not certain. Per the germline V gene, CDR1 is MNHEY and CDR2 is SMNVEV (reference sequence). V was shortened by 3 bases and J by 4 bases, with 7 bases between the two germline ends. The CDR3 is 13 residues long. CDR3 protein: CASSFVANQPQHF. CDR3 nucleotides: TGTGCCAGCAGTTTTGTGGCGAATCAGCCCCAGCATTTT.

This sequence joins TRBV19 and TRBJ2-5; D possibly corresponds to TRBD1 (5 bases). Looked up from germline, CDR1 is LNHDA and CDR2 is SQIVND (reference sequence). Deletions cut 5 bases from V and 2 bases from J, with 9 bases between. The CDR3 covers 13 residues. The CDR3 DNA follows: TGTGCCAGTAGTCTCAGGGCTCAAGAGACCCAGTACTTC. This codes for CASSLRAQETQYF.

The chain links TRBV7-2 to TRBJ1-5; D call uncertain. CDR1 SGHTA and CDR2 FQGNSA come from the germline V gene. The CDR3 has 14 amino acids. V lost 5 bases and J lost 3, with 11 bases in between. CDR3 DNA sequence: TGTGCCAGCAGCCAGGCCGGCCCCAATCAGCCCCAGCATTTT. It is translated as CASSQAGPNQPQHF.

The chain couples TRBV7-2 to TRBJ1-1, with D perhaps TRBD1 (5 bases). The V gene lost 8 bases and the J gene lost 5 bases, with 21 bases spanning the gap. Germline values: CDR1 SGHTA, CDR2 FQGNSA. The CDR3 is made up of 15 amino acids. CDR3 residues: CASQVGDGGLTEAFF. The CDR3 coding sequence is TGTGCCAGCCAGGTAGGAGACGGGGGTTTAACTGAAGCTTTCTTT.

This clone was counted a few times. J is TRBJ2-7 and V is TRBV9; D gene uncertain. The CDR3 sequence is 12 residues long. CDR1 and CDR2 (germline): SGDLS, YYNGEE. The V end was cut by 7 bases, the J end by 6 bases, with 14 bases between. In DNA, the CDR3 is TGTGCCAGCTCCGGGCAGAAGCCCGAGCAGTACTTC. Residues: CASSGQKPEQYF.

In DNA form, the CDR3 reads TGTGCCAGCAGCTACTCCCTGGATACGCAGTATTTT. Translating gives CASSYSLDTQYF. This chain links TRBV27 with TRBJ2-3; D remains unclear. V lost 6 bases, J lost 6 bases, and 10 bases lay in between. The CDR3 has 12 amino acids. Germline values: CDR1 MNHEY, CDR2 SMNVEV (reference sequence).

The chain uses TRBV3-1 (or the pseudogene TRBV3-2) and TRBJ2-2; 11 bases match TRBD2. This CDR3 region has 17 residues. Trimming cost V 4 bases and J 5 bases; bases outside gene matches: 9. Germline V gene data show CDR1 as LGHDT and CDR2 as YNNKEL (reference sequence). CDR3 bases: TGTGCCAGCAGCCTACAAAAACTAGCGGGAGTAACCGGGGAGCTGTTTTTT. It is translated as CASSLQKLAGVTGELFF.

V usage is TRBV7-9 and J usage is TRBJ2-3; TRBD1 is a possible D gene (6 bases). Germline V gene data show CDR1 as SEHNR and CDR2 as FQNEAQ (reference sequence). The CDR3 is 15 amino acids. The ends were cut back, 5 bases at V and 4 bases at J, with 16 bases in the middle. CDR3 protein: CASSPQGLGADTQYF. The CDR3 nucleotides are TGTGCCAGCAGCCCACAGGGTTTAGGGGCAGATACGCAGTATTTT.

This chain connects TRBV5-1 to TRBJ2-1; a weak D match, TRBD2 (6 bases). This CDR3 is built from 16 residues. V dropped 1 base and J dropped 0 bases, with 11 bases sitting between them. In germline, CDR1 is SGHRS, CDR2 YFSETQ. CDR3 sequence: CASSLSGDSSYNEQFF. DNA of the CDR3: TGCGCCAGCAGCTTGTCGGGGGATAGCTCCTACAATGAGCAGTTCTTC.

This clone was observed a handful of times. The gene calls are TRBV6-2 or TRBV6-3 and TRBJ1-2, with a possible D match to TRBD1 (5 bases). The CDR3 is made up of 16 amino acids. Trimming took off 2 bases at V and 5 bases at J, with 18 bases between the two ends. Germline lookup yields CDR1 MNHEY and CDR2 SVGEGT. The CDR3 DNA reads as TGTGCCAGCAGTTACGATGGGGGTTCAGCGCTATATGGCTACACCTTC. Translating it yields CASSYDGGSALYGYTF.